This T cell receptor beta chain was recorded in a study of T cell responses to AZD1222 COVID-19 vaccine. Background on the study: Second-dose schedules of about 4 or about 12 weeks were combined.

Sequenced by immunoSEQ multiplex PCR; TCRdb stores in-frame clones only, minus some. The sample has 90,000 or so clones; roughly 90% are singletons. The CDR3 is 16 residues long. The germline gives CDR1 LGHDT, CDR2 YNNKEL (reference sequence). With V trimmed by 1 base and J by 4 bases, 6 bases remained unmatched. The sample in question was peripheral blood, obtained on day 0 of AZD1222 vaccination. V usage is TRBV3-1 (or the pseudogene TRBV3-2) and J usage is TRBJ1-1; TRBD1 matches at 10 bases. The origin of this receptor is an adult in good health. The CDR3 sequence: CASSQVGWTGGTEAFF. DNA of the CDR3: TGTGCCAGCAGCCAAGTCGGTTGGACAGGGGGCACTGAAGCTTTCTTT.